Below, 21 T cell receptor beta chains from the same sample are listed, as sequenced in a study of shared clonotypes between healthy human individuals. The table came from immunoSEQ multiplex PCR; TCRdb's copy has only in-frame clones and leaves some out. This sample has 1.5 million to 1.9 million clones, with approximately 98% found just once. Source material: naive CD4+ T cells sorted from blood. This sample's subset: CD45RA+ positively selected. These receptors originate from a man aged 25-45 years in good health.

The V gene is TRBV28, the J gene TRBJ1-1; D ambiguous. Germline-derived CDR1 and CDR2 are MDHEN and SYDVKM. The CDR3 contains 13 residues. Trimming cost V 6 bases and J 3 bases, with 11 bases left between them. The DNA for the CDR3 is TGTGCCAGCAGGAGGCTCGGGGACACTGAAGCTTTCTTT. It encodes CASRRLGDTEAFF. Complete variable domain (other parts from reference TRBV28 and TRBJ1-1): DVKVTQSSRYLVKRTGEKVFLECVQDMDHENMFWYRQDPGLGLRLIYFSYDVKMKEKGDIPEGYSVSREKKERFSLILESASTNQTSMYLCASRRLGDTEAFFGQGTRLTVV.

The genes are TRBV10-1 and TRBJ2-1; TRBD2 aligns across 10 bases. The CDR3 spans 14 residues. Germline V gives CDR1 WNHNN, CDR2 SYGVQD (reference sequence). With V trimmed by 2 bases and J by 8 bases, 3 bases remained unmatched. CDR3 protein: CASSETSGIDEQFF. In DNA, the CDR3 is TGCGCCAGCAGTGAGACTAGCGGGATCGATGAGCAGTTCTTC.

This chain joins TRBV5-4 and TRBJ2-3; D gene ambiguous. The CDR3 has 13 amino acids. CDR1 is SGHNT, CDR2 YYREEE, per germline (reference sequence). V dropped 2 bases and J dropped 12 bases, with 16 bases sitting between them. The chain's CDR3 is CASSFEVRPGQYF. The CDR3 DNA sequence: TGTGCCAGCAGCTTTGAAGTTCGACCTGGACAGTATTTT. Based on the CDR3 plus reference TRBV5-4 and TRBJ2-3, the full variable domain is ETGVTQSPTHLIKTRGQQVTLRCSSQSGHNTVSWYQQALGQGPQFIFQYYREEENGRGNFPPRFSGLQFPNYSSELNVNALELDDSALYLCASSFEVRPGQYFGPGTRLTVL.

The chain has TRBV15 and TRBJ2-2, with unresolved D. The CDR3 extends over 13 amino acids. Germline V gene data show CDR1 as LNHNV and CDR2 as YYDKDF (reference sequence). Trimming took off 3 bases at V and 1 base at J, with 3 bases between the two ends. CDR3 sequence reads: CATSRGNTGELFF. The CDR3 DNA reads TGTGCCACCAGCAGGGGGAACACCGGGGAGCTGTTTTTT.

This clone was found once. V is TRBV28 and J is TRBJ2-5; 11 bases map to TRBD2. This CDR3 has 14 amino acids. In germline, CDR1 is MDHEN, CDR2 SYDVKM. After removal of 9 bases from V and 1 base from J, the junction contained 4 bases not matched to a gene. CDR3 residues: CASPGTSGQETQYF. The CDR3 coding sequence is TGTGCCAGTCCCGGGACTAGCGGCCAAGAGACCCAGTACTTC.

This chain joins TRBV9 and TRBJ2-3, with TRBD2 matching over 12 bases. The length of the CDR3 is 16 residues. Germline CDR1 reads SGDLS; CDR2 reads YYNGEE. V was pared by 3 bases and J by 3 bases, with 5 bases of the junction left unmatched. The CDR3 here is CASSASLAGGTDTQYF. The CDR3 coding sequence is TGTGCCAGCAGCGCCAGCCTAGCGGGAGGGACAGATACGCAGTATTTT.

This chain connects TRBV7-8 to TRBJ1-2; 9 bases are a match to TRBD1. The CDR3 contains 16 residues. The trim removed 5 bases at V and 3 bases at J, leaving 10 bases unmatched. Germline-derived CDR1 and CDR2 are SGHVS and FQNEAQ. The CDR3 here is CASSLSGTGSYYGYTF. DNA for the CDR3: TGTGCCAGCAGCCTTTCCGGGACAGGGAGCTACTATGGCTACACCTTC.

The J gene is TRBJ1-5, the V gene TRBV19, with TRBD1 matching over 8 bases. Germline V gene lookup returns CDR1 LNHDA and CDR2 SQIVND (reference sequence). The CDR3 length is 16 residues. V dropped 5 bases and J dropped 0; count of bases not matched to a gene: 6. The CDR3, as DNA: TGTGCCAGTAGTGTACGGACAGGGATTAGCAATCAGCCCCAGCATTTT. Translating it yields CASSVRTGISNQPQHF.

The rearrangement uses TRBV10-3 and TRBJ1-5; D possibly corresponds to TRBD1 (5 bases). CDR1 and CDR2 from the germline V gene are ENHRY and SYGVKD. The CDR3 runs to 13 residues. V dropped 2 bases and J dropped 11 bases, with 13 bases sitting between them. CDR3 DNA: TGTGCCATCAGTGAGGACAGCGCCTTGACCCAGCATTTT. Residues: CAISEDSALTQHF.

The chain links TRBV10-3 to TRBJ2-6, with D maybe TRBD1 (5 bases). Germline assignment: CDR1 ENHRY and CDR2 SYGVKD. V gave up 11 bases and J gave up 0 bases, with 17 bases separating them. The CDR3 is made up of 16 amino acids. CDR3 bases: TGTGCCGCCAAGGGGCTTCCCCTCTCTGGGGCCAACGTCCTGACTTTC. This codes for CAAKGLPLSGANVLTF.

The chain combines TRBV6-5 with TRBJ2-6; D may be TRBD1 or TRBD2 (5 bases each). The CDR3 spans 14 residues. Trimming removed 5 bases at V and 3 bases at J, with 8 bases between. The germline gives CDR1 MNHEY, CDR2 SVGAGI. CDR3 bases: TGTGCCAGCAGTCGAGGGGTTGGGGCCAACGTCCTGACTTTC. The encoded protein is CASSRGVGANVLTF.

The genes are TRBV7-9 and TRBJ2-6; D is unresolved. Germline V gene data show CDR1 as SEHNR and CDR2 as FQNEAQ (reference sequence). Trimming stripped 8 bases from V and 1 base from J, with 6 bases between. The CDR3 runs to 13 residues. The CDR3, as DNA: TGTGCCAGCGGCAGGTCTGGGGCCAACGTCCTGACTTTC. Translating it yields CASGRSGANVLTF.

The rearrangement uses TRBV11-1 and TRBJ2-7; 8 bases are shared with TRBD1. The CDR3 spans 14 residues. Germline-derived CDR1 and CDR2 are SGHAT and FQDESV (reference sequence). The J segment lost 2 bases and the V segment lost 8 bases, leaving 8 bases of the junction unmatched. The CDR3 spells CASQRTGLPYEQYF. In DNA, the CDR3 is TGTGCCAGCCAGAGGACAGGGTTACCCTACGAGCAGTACTTC. The full variable domain, in which reference TRBV11-1 and TRBJ2-7 provide the parts outside the CDR3, is EAEVAQSPRYKITEKSQAVAFWCDPISGHATLYWYRQILGQGPELLVQFQDESVVDDSQLPKDRFSAERLKGVDSTLKIQPAELGDSAMYLCASQRTGLPYEQYFGPGTRLTVT.

J is TRBJ1-1 and V is TRBV19; 7 bases line up with TRBD1. With 6 bases clipped from V and 1 base from J, the junction kept 11 bases outside the gene matches. Germline values: CDR1 LNHDA, CDR2 SQIVND (reference sequence). CDR3 size: 16 residues. The CDR3 reads CASSHRGTQGNTEAFF. CDR3 coding DNA: TGTGCCAGTAGCCACAGGGGCACACAGGGGAACACTGAAGCTTTCTTT.

CDR3 protein: CASGLETGVGAFF. In DNA, the CDR3 is TGTGCTAGTGGTTTGGAGACAGGGGTGGGAGCTTTCTTT. This sequence joins TRBV12-5 and TRBJ1-1, with 8 nucleotides matching TRBD1. The CDR3 has 13 residues. Trimming cost V 1 base and J 10 bases; bases outside gene matches: 5. Germline loops: CDR1 LGHNT, CDR2 FRNRAP.

The rearrangement joins TRBV11-2 to TRBJ2-7; TRBD2 is a possible D gene (5 bases). Germline assignment: CDR1 SGHAT and CDR2 FQNNGV. V was cut by 1 base and J by 0 bases, with 10 bases left in between. The CDR3 is made up of 15 amino acids. The DNA of the CDR3 is TGTGCCAGCAGCTTAGTAGCGCGGGCCTCCTACGAGCAGTACTTC. Translation gives CASSLVARASYEQYF.

This clone was detected once. The chain carries TRBV18 and TRBJ2-3, with 9 nucleotides matching TRBD2. The trim removed 6 bases at V and 5 bases at J, leaving 9 bases unmatched. There are 15 residues in the CDR3. Germline loops: CDR1 KGHSH, CDR2 LQKENI. The CDR3 region has the DNA TGTGCCAGCTCGCCCTTAGCGGGAGTATTAGATACGCAGTATTTT. It translates to CASSPLAGVLDTQYF.

The CDR3 DNA follows: TGTGCCTGGACTCAACGGGGGAGGTCCTGGAATAACTATGGCTACACCTTC. Encoded protein: CAWTQRGRSWNNYGYTF. The rearrangement links TRBV30 to TRBJ1-2; TRBD1 is a possible D gene (5 bases). This CDR3 has 17 amino acids. V lost 4 bases and J lost 1, with 22 bases in between. The germline V gene encodes CDR1 GTSNPN and CDR2 SVGIG (reference sequence).

The chain uses TRBV15 and TRBJ1-2; perhaps TRBD1 as D (5 bases). This CDR3 region has 12 residues. Germline loops: CDR1 LNHNV, CDR2 YYDKDF (reference sequence). Deletions cut 3 bases from V and 5 bases from J, with 7 bases between. In DNA, the CDR3 is TGTGCCACCAGCAGGGGGGGGTATGGCTACACCTTC. It specifies CATSRGGYGYTF.

This chain uses TRBV29-1 with TRBJ1-5, with 7 bases lining up with TRBD1. Germline V gene lookup returns CDR1 SQVTM and CDR2 ANQGSEA. J gave up 7 bases and V 4 bases, and 10 bases lay outside the gene matches. This CDR3 has 14 amino acids. CDR3 sequence reads: CSVADRDVGQPQHF. CDR3 nucleotide sequence: TGCAGCGTTGCCGACAGGGACGTAGGACAGCCCCAGCATTTT.

This chain links TRBV19 with TRBJ2-3; the match to TRBD1 covers 7 bases. CDR3 size: 16 residues. Germline V gene lookup returns CDR1 LNHDA and CDR2 SQIVND (reference sequence). V was clipped by 3 bases and J by 2 bases; unmatched bases: 8. Here the CDR3 reads CASSIAQGLPTDTQYF. CDR3 in DNA: TGTGCCAGTAGTATCGCACAGGGGCTACCCACAGATACGCAGTATTTT.